Below are 13 T cell receptor beta chains sequenced from a single sample in a study of T cells after yellow fever vaccination. TCRdb passed the 5' RACE reads through MiXCR, listing each CDR3 protein once. The sample lists 340,000 or so distinct CDR3 sequences, 9.5% to 15% seen once, with 2.5% to 4% in the top ten. The sample here was CD4+ T cells sorted from PBMCs, taken 15 days after the yellow fever booster vaccination. These receptors were taken from a man aged 18 to 35 who received the YFV17D yellow fever vaccine.

A few counts support this clonotype. The rearrangement uses TRBV29-1 and TRBJ2-7; D is perhaps TRBD1 (5 bases). Germline V gene data show CDR1 as SQVTM and CDR2 as ANQGSEA. The CDR3 is 13 amino acids. With 5 bases removed from V and 2 bases from J, the gap between germline ends came to 13 bases. The CDR3 loop reads CSVRGRITYEQYF. CDR3 bases: TGCAGCGTTAGGGGCAGGATAACCTACGAGCAGTACTTC.

Only a few counts were recorded for this clonotype. V usage is TRBV30 and J usage is TRBJ1-5; D ambiguous. The CDR3 extends over 13 amino acids. The germline V gene has CDR1 GTSNPN and CDR2 SVGIG (reference sequence). Trimming stripped 0 bases from V and 5 bases from J, with 8 bases between. The CDR3 bases are TGTGCCTGGAGTGTACGTAAGGATCAGCCCCAGCATTTT. Translated: CAWSVRKDQPQHF.

The CDR3 loop reads CASSLDRGSTEAFF. CDR3 in DNA: TGCGCCAGCAGCTTGGACAGGGGTAGCACTGAAGCTTTCTTT. The chain recombines TRBV5-1 with TRBJ1-1, with TRBD1 matching 7 bases. The CDR3 is 14 residues long. V shed 0 bases and J 4 bases; nucleotides not matched to a gene: 3. CDR1 and CDR2 (germline): SGHRS, YFSETQ.

This clonotype was seen repeatedly, ten times or more. The genes are TRBV12-3 or TRBV12-4 and TRBJ2-5; 7 positions match TRBD2. V trimming: 6 bases; J trimming: 1 base; junction bases outside the gene matches: 11. This CDR3 region has 16 residues. The CDR3 is CASREGLVWSQETQYF. The CDR3 bases are TGTGCCAGCAGGGAAGGACTAGTTTGGTCCCAAGAGACCCAGTACTTC.

This clonotype appeared a few times. V and J are TRBV15 and TRBJ1-2, with D possibly matching TRBD1 (6 bases). With 5 bases removed from V and 7 bases from J, the gap between germline ends came to 11 bases. The CDR3 contains 12 residues. Looked up from germline, CDR1 is LNHNV and CDR2 is YYDKDF (reference sequence). CDR3 amino acids: CATSQDSGGYTF. The CDR3 DNA reads as TGTGCCACCAGCCAGGACAGCGGTGGCTACACCTTC.

A few counts support this clonotype. The CDR3 bases are TGCAGTGCTAGGGGAGGACAGGGGCGAACCGGGGAGCTGTTTTTT. Its translation: CSARGGQGRTGELFF. The chain links TRBV20-1 to TRBJ2-2; TRBD1 aligns across 9 bases. V lost 3 bases and J lost 5; bases outside the gene matches: 7. The germline CDR1 and CDR2 sequences are DFQATT and SNEGSKA (reference sequence). The CDR3 spans 15 residues.

Notes on this clonotype: A read error may produce the germline difference seen at one junction end. The chain combines TRBV29-1 with TRBJ1-1, with D hard to call. CDR1 is SQVTM, CDR2 ANQGSEA, per germline. CDR3 length: 10 amino acids. In DNA, the CDR3 is TGCAGCGGTGAACAGACTGAAGCTTTCTTT. Translation: CSGEQTEAFF.

This clonotype was seen only a few times. The chain uses TRBV7-2 and TRBJ1-2; D gene unclear. The germline V gene encodes CDR1 SGHTA and CDR2 FQGNSA. V was clipped by 6 bases and J by 7 bases, with 15 bases between them. CDR3 length: 13 amino acids. The chain's CDR3 is CASSKDGRLGYTF. DNA for the CDR3: TGTGCCAGCAGTAAAGACGGGAGACTTGGCTACACCTTC. The full variable domain, in which reference TRBV7-2 and TRBJ1-2 provide the parts outside the CDR3, is GAGVSQSPSNKVTEKGKDVELRCDPISGHTALYWYRQSLGQGLEFLIYFQGNSAPDKSGLPSDRFSAERTGGSVSTLTIQRTQQEDSAVYLCASSKDGRLGYTFGSGTRLTVV.

This clonotype was observed at least ten times. The gene calls are TRBV6-5 and TRBJ1-6; no definite D call. This CDR3 is built from 17 residues. Trimming left V 5 bases short and J 1 base short, with 15 bases between. Germline CDR1 reads MNHEY; CDR2 reads SVGAGI. CDR3 in DNA: TGTGCCAGCAGTGGGTTGGGCCTGTGGTCCTATAATTCACCCCTCCACTTT. Its translation is CASSGLGLWSYNSPLHF.

This clonotype was detected a few times. The rearrangement uses TRBV6-5 and TRBJ1-1; 9 positions match TRBD1. Germline V gene sequence: CDR1 MNHEY, CDR2 SVGAGI. The J segment lost 6 bases and the V segment lost 6 bases, leaving 8 bases of the junction unmatched. The CDR3 is 14 amino acids. The chain's CDR3 is CASRRGQGIAEAFF. The CDR3 nucleotides read TGTGCCAGCAGAAGGGGACAGGGTATAGCTGAAGCTTTCTTT.

This chain joins TRBV19 and TRBJ2-1; D might be TRBD1 or TRBD2, each matching 5 bases. Looked up from germline, CDR1 is LNHDA and CDR2 is SQIVND (reference sequence). The V end lost 8 bases, the J end lost 3 bases, and 11 bases lay between the germline ends. CDR3 size: 13 residues. The CDR3 coding sequence is TGTGCCAGTTTGGGGGACCTCTACAATGAGCAGTTCTTC. It yields the protein CASLGDLYNEQFF.

The rearrangement links TRBV6-5 to TRBJ1-2; no clear D gene. Trimming took 6 bases from V and 8 from J, leaving 19 bases between them. The CDR3 is 14 amino acids. From germline, CDR1 is MNHEY and CDR2 SVGAGI. The chain's CDR3 is CASSRPGSSRGYTF. The CDR3 bases are TGTGCCAGCAGCCGACCCGGATCCAGCAGGGGCTACACCTTC.

This clonotype appeared a few times. The chain recombines TRBV5-1 with TRBJ2-3, with 9 bases fitting TRBD1. Germline lookup yields CDR1 SGHRS and CDR2 YFSETQ. V trimming: 5 bases; J trimming: 3 bases; junction bases outside the gene matches: 7. The CDR3 spans 15 residues. The CDR3: CASSSRTGETDTQYF. DNA of the CDR3: TGCGCCAGCAGTTCCAGGACAGGGGAGACAGATACGCAGTATTTT.